The rows below give T cell receptor beta chains drawn from one sample of a study of blood T cell repertoires in COVID-19. Sequenced by immunoSEQ multiplex PCR; TCRdb stores in-frame clones only, minus some. This table holds roughly 190,000 clones, about 80% found once. Sequences were obtained from peripheral blood. The receptors come from a woman aged 45 to 65 with active or convalescent COVID-19. Both conserved end residues are part of each CDR3. D genes are given only for firm matches. The size field is filled for only some rows; it gives once, few, many or a size class.

.	TRBV6-5	TRBJ1-1	.	TGTGCCAGCACCCTCACAGCCTGGGACACTGAAGCTTTCTTT	CASTLTAWDTEAFF
.	TRBV5-8	TRBJ2-7	TRBD2	TGTGCCAGCACACTAGCGGACGTTTCTACGCGGCAGTACTTC	CASTLADVSTRQYF
.	TRBV4-2	TRBJ1-1	.	TGTGCCAGCAGCCCCTCGACTGCTATGAACACTGAAGCTTTCTTT	CASSPSTAMNTEAFF
once	TRBV19	TRBJ1-2	TRBD1	TGTGCCAGTACTGACAGGGACTATGGCTACACCTTC	CASTDRDYGYTF
once	TRBV7-9	TRBJ1-2	TRBD1	TGTGCCAGCAGCCGAACAGGGGCAGCTAACTATGGCTACACCTTC	CASSRTGAANYGYTF
.	TRBV7-8	TRBJ2-1	.	TGTGCCAGCAGCTTAGGGACAAACAACTACAATGAGCAGTTCTTC	CASSLGTNNYNEQFF
.	TRBV25-1	TRBJ1-1	.	TGTGCCAGCAGTGAGTGGAGGGGAGGCTCTGAAGCTTTCTTT	CASSEWRGGSEAFF
.	TRBV2	TRBJ2-1	.	TGTGCCAGCAGGGCCAGGGACTGGAACAATGAGCAGTTCTTC	CASRARDWNNEQFF
.	TRBV7-3	TRBJ2-2	TRBD2	TGTGCCAGCAACCGGGGGGGTAGCAACACCGGGGAGCTGTTTTTT	CASNRGGSNTGELFF
.	TRBV7-2	TRBJ2-2	.	TGTGCCAGCAGCCTCCCCCGTGGTCCTGGGCCCGGGGAGCTGTTTTTT	CASSLPRGPGPGELFF
.	TRBV28	TRBJ2-1	TRBD2	TGTGCCAGCACCGAACTAGGCGCTAGCGGGAGGGATGAGCAGTTCTTC	CASTELGASGRDEQFF
few	TRBV3-1/TRBV3-2	TRBJ2-2	.	TGTGCCAGCAGCCAAGCGCCCGGGAGTCAAGGTCCGACCGGGGAGCTGTTTTTT	CASSQAPGSQGPTGELFF
.	TRBV4-3	TRBJ1-2	TRBD1	TGCGCCAGCAGCCAAGATTGGGGCGACAGGGGGCATTTAGGCTACACCTTC	CASSQDWGDRGHLGYTF
.	TRBV21-1	TRBJ2-5	.	TGTGCCAGCAGCTCAAGACTAGCGGGGCTTCAAGAGACCCAGTACTTC	CASSSRLAGLQETQYF
.	TRBV7-2	TRBJ1-3	TRBD1	TGTGCCAGCAGCCGTTCCGGGACAGGCTACACCATATATTTT	CASSRSGTGYTIYF
.	TRBV11-1	TRBJ1-6	TRBD1	TGTGCCAGCAGCGAGATAGCCGGGACAGGGAATTCACCCCTCCACTTT	CASSEIAGTGNSPLHF
.	TRBV4-3	TRBJ2-3	.	TGCGCCAGCAGCCTTTCCGCGGCAGGGTCAACAGATACGCAGTATTTT	CASSLSAAGSTDTQYF
.	TRBV6-5	TRBJ1-2	TRBD1	TGTGCCAGCAGAGAGAGCCAGGACAGGGCTGGCTACACCTTC	CASRESQDRAGYTF
.	TRBV6-2/TRBV6-3	TRBJ2-2	TRBD1	TGTGCCAGCAGCTCAAACAGGGGGCGAGGGACCGGGGAGCTGTTTTTT	CASSSNRGRGTGELFF
.	TRBV9	TRBJ1-2	TRBD1	TGTGCCAGCAGCGTACAAGAAGGGGGCTACGGCTACACCTTC	CASSVQEGGYGYTF
.	TRBV30	TRBJ2-1	TRBD2	TGTGCCTGGAGAATAGCGGGAGTTGTTGAGCAGTTCTTC	CAWRIAGVVEQFF
.	TRBV3-1/TRBV3-2	TRBJ2-7	.	TGTGCCAGCAGCCCATCCGGGCAGGGAACCCCCTGGGCCTACGAGCAGTACTTC	CASSPSGQGTPWAYEQYF
once	TRBV20-1	TRBJ2-7	TRBD2	TGCAGTGCCGACGGGACTAGCGGGGGATTC	CSADGTSGGF
.	TRBV3-1/TRBV3-2	TRBJ2-1	TRBD2	TGTGCCAGCAGCCATGGGACTAGCGGGAGAAATGAGCAGTTCTTC	CASSHGTSGRNEQFF
.	TRBV4-2	TRBJ2-1	TRBD2	TGTGCCAGCAGCCGAGGGTCGGGGGGTCTCTACAATGAGCAGTTCTTC	CASSRGSGGLYNEQFF
.	TRBV7-2	TRBJ2-3	TRBD1	TGTGCCAGCAGCTTAAGGCCAGGGGGCCGGAGAGATACGCAGTATTTT	CASSLRPGGRRDTQYF
.	TRBV11-2	TRBJ1-1	TRBD1	TGTGCCAGCAGCTTCGAGGGGGCAATGGACACTGAAGCTTTCTTT	CASSFEGAMDTEAFF
.	TRBV4-1	TRBJ1-1	.	TGCGCCAGCAGCCAAGATCAGATGGCAGGGGACACTGAAGCTTTCTTT	CASSQDQMAGDTEAFF
.	TRBV3-1/TRBV3-2	TRBJ2-1	.	TGTGCCAGCAGCCAAACGGGACTTTACAATGAGCAGTTCTTC	CASSQTGLYNEQFF
.	TRBV30	TRBJ2-1	TRBD2	TGTGCCTGGAGTGTAGGTCTAGCGGGGTACAATGAGCAGTTCTTC	CAWSVGLAGYNEQFF
.	TRBV30	TRBJ2-5	.	TGTGCCTGGGGTAGACAGTTAGAGACCCAGTACTTC	CAWGRQLETQYF
.	TRBV7-9	TRBJ2-5	TRBD2	TGTGCCAGCAGCAAAAGCGGGAGGGGAGAGACCCAGTACTTC	CASSKSGRGETQYF